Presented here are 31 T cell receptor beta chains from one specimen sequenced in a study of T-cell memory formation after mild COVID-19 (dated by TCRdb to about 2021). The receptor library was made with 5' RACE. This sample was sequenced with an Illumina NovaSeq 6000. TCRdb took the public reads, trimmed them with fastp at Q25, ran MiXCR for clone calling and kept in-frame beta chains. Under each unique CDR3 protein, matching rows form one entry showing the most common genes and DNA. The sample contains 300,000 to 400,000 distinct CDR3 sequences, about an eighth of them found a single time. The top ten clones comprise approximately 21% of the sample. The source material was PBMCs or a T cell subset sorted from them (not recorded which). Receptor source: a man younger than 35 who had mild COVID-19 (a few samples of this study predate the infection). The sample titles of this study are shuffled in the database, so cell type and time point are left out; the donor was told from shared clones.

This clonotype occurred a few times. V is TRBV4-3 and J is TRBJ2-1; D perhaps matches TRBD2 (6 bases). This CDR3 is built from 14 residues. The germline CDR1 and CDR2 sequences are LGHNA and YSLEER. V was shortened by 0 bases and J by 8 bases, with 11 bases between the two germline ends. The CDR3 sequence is CASSQEAGRHEQFF. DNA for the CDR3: TGCGCCAGCAGCCAAGAGGCAGGGAGGCATGAGCAGTTCTTC.

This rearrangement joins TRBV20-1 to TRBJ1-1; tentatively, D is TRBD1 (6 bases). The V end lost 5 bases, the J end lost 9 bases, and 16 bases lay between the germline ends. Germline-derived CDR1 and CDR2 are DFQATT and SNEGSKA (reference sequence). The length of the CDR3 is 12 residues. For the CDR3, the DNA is TGCAGTGCTCGAAACAGGGATGAGAAAGCTTTCTTT. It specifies CSARNRDEKAFF.

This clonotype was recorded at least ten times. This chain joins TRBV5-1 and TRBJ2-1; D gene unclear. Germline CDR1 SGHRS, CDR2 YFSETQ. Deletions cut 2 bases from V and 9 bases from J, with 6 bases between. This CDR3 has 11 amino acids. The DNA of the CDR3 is TGCGCCAGCAGCTTAGCGAGTGAGCAGTTCTTC. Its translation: CASSLASEQFF. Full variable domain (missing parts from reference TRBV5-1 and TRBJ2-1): KAGVTQTPRYLIKTRGQQVTLSCSPISGHRSVSWYQQTPGQGLQFLFEYFSETQRNKGNFPGRFSGRQFSNSRSEMNVSTLELGDSALYLCASSLASEQFFGPGTRLTVL.

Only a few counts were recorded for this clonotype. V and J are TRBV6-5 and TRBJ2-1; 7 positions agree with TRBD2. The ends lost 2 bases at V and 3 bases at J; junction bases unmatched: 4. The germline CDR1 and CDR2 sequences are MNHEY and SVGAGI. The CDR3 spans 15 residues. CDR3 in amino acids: CASSYGRANYNEQFF. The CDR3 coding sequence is TGTGCCAGCAGTTACGGGAGGGCTAACTACAATGAGCAGTTCTTC.

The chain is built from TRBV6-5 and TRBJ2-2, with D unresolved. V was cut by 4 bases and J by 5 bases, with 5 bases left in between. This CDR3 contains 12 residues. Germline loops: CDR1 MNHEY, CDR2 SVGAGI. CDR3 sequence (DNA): TGTGCCAGCAGTTTTATAACCGGGGAGCTGTTTTTT. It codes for CASSFITGELFF.

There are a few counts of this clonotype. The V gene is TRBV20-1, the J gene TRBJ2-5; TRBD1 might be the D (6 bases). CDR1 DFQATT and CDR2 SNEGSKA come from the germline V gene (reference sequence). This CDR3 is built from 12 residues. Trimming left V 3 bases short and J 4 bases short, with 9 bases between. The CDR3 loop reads CSARPGVETQYF. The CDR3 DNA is TGCAGTGCTAGGCCAGGGGTAGAGACCCAGTACTTC.

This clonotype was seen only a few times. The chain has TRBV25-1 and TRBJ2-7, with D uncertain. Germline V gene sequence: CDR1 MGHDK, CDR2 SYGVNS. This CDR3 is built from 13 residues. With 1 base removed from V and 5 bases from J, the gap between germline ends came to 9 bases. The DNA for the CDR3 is TGTGCCAGCAGTGAATTTAATAGTCACGAGCAGTACGTC. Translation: CASSEFNSHEQYV.

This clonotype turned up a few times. CDR3 in DNA: TGCAGTGCTAGACACCCACTAGCGGGGGGCTACAATGAGCAGTTCTTC. Translated: CSARHPLAGGYNEQFF. The V gene is TRBV20-1, the J gene TRBJ2-1; 12 bases align to TRBD2. CDR3 length: 16 residues. V trimming: 2 bases; J trimming: 3 bases; junction bases outside the gene matches: 5. CDR1 is DFQATT, CDR2 SNEGSKA, per germline (reference sequence).

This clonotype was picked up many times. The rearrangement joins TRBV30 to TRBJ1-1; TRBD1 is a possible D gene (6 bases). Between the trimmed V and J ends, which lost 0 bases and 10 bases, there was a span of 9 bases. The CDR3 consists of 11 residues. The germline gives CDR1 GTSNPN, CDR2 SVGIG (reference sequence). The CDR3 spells CAWSVGGAAFF. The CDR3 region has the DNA TGTGCCTGGAGTGTTGGGGGGGCAGCTTTCTTT. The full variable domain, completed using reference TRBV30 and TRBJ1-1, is SQTIHQWPATLVQPVGSPLSLECTVEGTSNPNLYWYRQAAGRGLQLLFYSVGIGQISSEVPQNLSASRPQDRQFILSSKKLLLSDSGFYLCAWSVGGAAFFGQGTRLTVV.

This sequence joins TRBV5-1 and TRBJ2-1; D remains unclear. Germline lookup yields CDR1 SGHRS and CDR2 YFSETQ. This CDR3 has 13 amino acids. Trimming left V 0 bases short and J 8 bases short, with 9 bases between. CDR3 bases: TGCGCCAGCAGCTTGGTAAGGGCCGATGAGCAGTTCTTC. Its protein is CASSLVRADEQFF.

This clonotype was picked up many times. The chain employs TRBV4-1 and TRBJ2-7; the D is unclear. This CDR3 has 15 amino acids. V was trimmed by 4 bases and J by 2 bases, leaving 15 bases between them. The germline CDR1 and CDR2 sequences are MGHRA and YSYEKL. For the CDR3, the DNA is TGCGCCAGCAGCCGAGCCCCGACACGGACCTACGAGCAGTACGTC. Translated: CASSRAPTRTYEQYV.

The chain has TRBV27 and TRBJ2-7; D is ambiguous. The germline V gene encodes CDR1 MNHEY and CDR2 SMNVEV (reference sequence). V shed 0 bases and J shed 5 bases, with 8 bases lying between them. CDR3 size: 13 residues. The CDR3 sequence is CASSLSPPNEQYF. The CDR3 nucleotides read TGTGCCAGCAGTTTATCCCCTCCAAACGAGCAGTACTTC.

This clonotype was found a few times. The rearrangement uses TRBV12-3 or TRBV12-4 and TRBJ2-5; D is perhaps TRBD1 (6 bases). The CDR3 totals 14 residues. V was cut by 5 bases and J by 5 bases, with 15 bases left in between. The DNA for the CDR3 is TGTGCCAGCAGTCGTCCCTTTCAGGGGGAGACCCAGTACTTC. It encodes CASSRPFQGETQYF.

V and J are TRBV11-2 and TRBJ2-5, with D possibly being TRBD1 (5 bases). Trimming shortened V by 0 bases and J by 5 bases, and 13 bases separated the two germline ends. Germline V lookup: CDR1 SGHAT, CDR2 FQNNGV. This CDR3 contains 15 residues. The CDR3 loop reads CASSLEAGFGETQYF. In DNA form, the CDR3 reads TGTGCCAGCAGCTTAGAGGCAGGGTTCGGGGAGACCCAGTACTTC.

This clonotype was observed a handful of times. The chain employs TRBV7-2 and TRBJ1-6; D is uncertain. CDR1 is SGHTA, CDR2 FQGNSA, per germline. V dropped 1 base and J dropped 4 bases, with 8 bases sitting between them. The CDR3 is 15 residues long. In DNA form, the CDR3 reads TGTGCCAGCAGCTTAGGGGTCACATATAATTCACCCCTCCACTTT. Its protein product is CASSLGVTYNSPLHF.

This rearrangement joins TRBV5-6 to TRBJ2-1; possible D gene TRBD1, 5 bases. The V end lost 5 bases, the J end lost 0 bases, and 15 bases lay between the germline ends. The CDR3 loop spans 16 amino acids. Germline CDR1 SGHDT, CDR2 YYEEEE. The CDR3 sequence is CASRPLGQSSYNEQFF. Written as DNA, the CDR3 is TGTGCCAGCAGACCCCTGGGGCAGAGCTCCTACAATGAGCAGTTCTTC. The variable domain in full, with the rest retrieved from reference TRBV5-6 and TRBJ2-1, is DAGVTQSPTHLIKTRGQQVTLRCSPKSGHDTVSWYQQALGQGPQFIFQYYEEEERQRGNFPDRFSGHQFPNYSSELNVNALLLGDSALYLCASRPLGQSSYNEQFFGPGTRLTVL.

CDR3 in amino acids: CASRERGGLETQYF. The CDR3 DNA follows: TGCGCCAGCAGGGAGCGGGGGGGCCTTGAGACCCAGTACTTC. This chain joins TRBV5-1 and TRBJ2-5, with 10 bases that match TRBD2. The germline V gene encodes CDR1 SGHRS and CDR2 YFSETQ. This CDR3 has 14 amino acids. The trim removed 5 bases at V and 5 bases at J, leaving 6 bases unmatched. The full variable domain, its missing parts supplied by reference TRBV5-1 and TRBJ2-5, is KAGVTQTPRYLIKTRGQQVTLSCSPISGHRSVSWYQQTPGQGLQFLFEYFSETQRNKGNFPGRFSGRQFSNSRSEMNVSTLELGDSALYLCASRERGGLETQYFGPGTRLLVL.

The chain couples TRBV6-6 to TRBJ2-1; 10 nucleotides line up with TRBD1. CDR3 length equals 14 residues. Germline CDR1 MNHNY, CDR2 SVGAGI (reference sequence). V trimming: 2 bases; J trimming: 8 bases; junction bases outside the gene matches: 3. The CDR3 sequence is CASSYGTGVYEQFF. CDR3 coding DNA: TGTGCCAGCAGTTACGGGACAGGGGTTTATGAGCAGTTCTTC.

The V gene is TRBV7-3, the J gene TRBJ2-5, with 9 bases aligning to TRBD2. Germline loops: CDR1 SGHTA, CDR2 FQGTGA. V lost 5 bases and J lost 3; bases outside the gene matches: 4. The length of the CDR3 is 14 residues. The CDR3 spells CASSPTSGKETQYF. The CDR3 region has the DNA TGTGCCAGCAGCCCGACTAGCGGTAAAGAGACCCAGTACTTC.

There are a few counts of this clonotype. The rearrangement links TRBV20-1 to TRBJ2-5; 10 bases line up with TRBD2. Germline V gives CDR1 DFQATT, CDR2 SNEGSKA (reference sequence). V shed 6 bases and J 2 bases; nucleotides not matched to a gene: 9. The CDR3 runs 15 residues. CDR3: CSALNPGLAQETQYF. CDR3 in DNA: TGCAGTGCCTTGAACCCGGGACTAGCGCAAGAGACCCAGTACTTC.

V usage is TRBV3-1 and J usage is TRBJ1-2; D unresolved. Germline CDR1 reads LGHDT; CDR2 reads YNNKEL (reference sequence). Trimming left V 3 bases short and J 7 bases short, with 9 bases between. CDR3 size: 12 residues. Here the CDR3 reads CASSQNSRGYTF. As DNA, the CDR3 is TGTGCCAGCAGCCAGAATTCCCGTGGCTACACCTTC. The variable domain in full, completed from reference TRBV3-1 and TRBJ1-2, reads DTAVSQTPKYLVTQMGNDKSIKCEQNLGHDTMYWYKQDSKKFLKIMFSYNNKELIINETVPNRFSPKSPDKAHLNLHINSLELGDSAVYFCASSQNSRGYTFGSGTRLTVV.

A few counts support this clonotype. Written as DNA, the CDR3 is TGTGCCAGCAGTCGGGCCGCCTCTGGAAACACCATATATTTT. It encodes CASSRAASGNTIYF. This sequence joins TRBV12-3 or TRBV12-4 and TRBJ1-3; no clear D. The CDR3 spans 14 residues. Trimming removed 5 bases from V and 0 bases from J, with 8 bases in between.

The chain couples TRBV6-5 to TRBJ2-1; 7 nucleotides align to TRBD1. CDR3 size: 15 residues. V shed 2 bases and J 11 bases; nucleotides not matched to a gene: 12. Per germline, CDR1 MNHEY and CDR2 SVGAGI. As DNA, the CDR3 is TGTGCCAGCAGTTACAGAGTCGGGCAACAGGGGAAGCAGTTCTTC. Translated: CASSYRVGQQGKQFF.

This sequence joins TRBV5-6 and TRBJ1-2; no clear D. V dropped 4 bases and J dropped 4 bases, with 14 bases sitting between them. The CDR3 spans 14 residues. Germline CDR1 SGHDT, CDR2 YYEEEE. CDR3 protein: CASSPRGPVYGYTF. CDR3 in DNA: TGTGCCAGCAGCCCGCGAGGACCGGTCTATGGCTACACCTTC.

Written as DNA, the CDR3 is TGTGCCAGCAGCTCGAGGGACACCGCAGATACGCAGTATTTT. Translation: CASSSRDTADTQYF. The V call is TRBV7-2, the J call TRBJ2-3; possibly TRBD1 for D (6 bases). The CDR3 has 14 residues. V was pared by 4 bases and J by 4 bases, with 12 bases between. From germline, CDR1 is SGHTA and CDR2 FQGNSA.

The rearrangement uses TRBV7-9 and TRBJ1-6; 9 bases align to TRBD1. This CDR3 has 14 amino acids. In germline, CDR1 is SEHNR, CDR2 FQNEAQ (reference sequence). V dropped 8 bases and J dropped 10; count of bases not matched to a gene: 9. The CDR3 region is CASARTGARSPLHF. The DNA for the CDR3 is TGTGCCAGCGCGAGGACAGGGGCTCGGTCACCCCTCCACTTT.

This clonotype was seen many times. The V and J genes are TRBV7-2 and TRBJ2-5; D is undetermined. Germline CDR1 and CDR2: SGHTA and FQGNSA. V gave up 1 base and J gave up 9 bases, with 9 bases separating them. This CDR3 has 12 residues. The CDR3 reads CASSLESMAQYF. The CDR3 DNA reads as TGTGCCAGCAGCTTAGAATCTATGGCCCAGTACTTC.

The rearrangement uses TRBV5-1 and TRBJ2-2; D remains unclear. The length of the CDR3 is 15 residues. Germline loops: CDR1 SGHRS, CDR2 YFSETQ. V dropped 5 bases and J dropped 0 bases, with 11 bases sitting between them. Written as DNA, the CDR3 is TGCGCCAGCAGTTTGATGTGGGCGAACACCGGGGAGCTGTTTTTT. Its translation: CASSLMWANTGELFF. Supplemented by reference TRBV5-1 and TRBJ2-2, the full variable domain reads KAGVTQTPRYLIKTRGQQVTLSCSPISGHRSVSWYQQTPGQGLQFLFEYFSETQRNKGNFPGRFSGRQFSNSRSEMNVSTLELGDSALYLCASSLMWANTGELFFGEGSRLTVL.

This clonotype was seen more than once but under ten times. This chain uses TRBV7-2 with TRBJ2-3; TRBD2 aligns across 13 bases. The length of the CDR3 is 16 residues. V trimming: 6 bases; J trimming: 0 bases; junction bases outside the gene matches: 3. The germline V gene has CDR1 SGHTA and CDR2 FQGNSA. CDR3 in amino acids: CASSRLAGGSTDTQYF. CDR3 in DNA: TGTGCCAGCAGTCGACTAGCGGGGGGTAGCACAGATACGCAGTATTTT.

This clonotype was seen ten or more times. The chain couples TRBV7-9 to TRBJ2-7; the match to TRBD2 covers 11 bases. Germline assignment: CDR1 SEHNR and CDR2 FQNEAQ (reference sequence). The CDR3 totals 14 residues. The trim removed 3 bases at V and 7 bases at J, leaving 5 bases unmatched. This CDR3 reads CASSFASGGFEQYV. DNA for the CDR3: TGTGCCAGCAGCTTTGCTAGCGGGGGGTTTGAGCAGTACGTC.

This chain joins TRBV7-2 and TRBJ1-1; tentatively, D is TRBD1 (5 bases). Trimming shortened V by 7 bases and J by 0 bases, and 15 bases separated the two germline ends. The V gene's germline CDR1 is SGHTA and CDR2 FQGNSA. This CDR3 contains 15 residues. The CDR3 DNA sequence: TGTGCCAGCACCCGGGACCGAGGAATGAACACTGAAGCTTTCTTT. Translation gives CASTRDRGMNTEAFF.